This T cell receptor beta chain was profiled in a study of radiotherapy plus CTLA-4 blockade in lung cancer (dated by TCRdb to 2016 to 2018). Regarding the research as a whole: Among the enrolled patients, approximately 18% had an objective response, and approximately 33% reached disease control. Beyond this particular receptor, the publication reports: Increased serum interferon-beta after radiation, together with early dynamic changes in blood T cell clones, were reported to be the strongest predictors of response. After treatment with radiotherapy and ipilimumab, TCR clones that originated in tumors expanded in peripheral blood.

The study tested focal radiation therapy combined with CTLA-4 blockade (ipilimumab) in patients with chemo-refractory metastatic non-small-cell lung cancer. On this clone itself: What this receptor recognizes is not known. No quality values exist for individual bases; no much larger clone is one base distant.

Library preparation employed the immunoSEQ multiplex PCR assay. The clones in this table, taken by TCRdb from immuneACCESS, are in-frame only. Not every clone is retained; where verified, under half of the shortfall comes from an unresolved V gene, and the cause of the rest is unknown. The table for this sample lists under 55,000 clones; around four fifths of them were counted only once. The ten most abundant clones make up 2.5% to 3.5% of the sample. For CDR1 and CDR2, the germline V gene (reference sequence) lists MNHEY and SMNVEV. Including cysteine and phenylalanine, the CDR3 has 13 amino acids. CDR3 DNA only is kept here, 39 bases in frame from base 1. V is clipped by 6 bases and J by 4 bases, and the sequence between their germline boundaries is 10 bases long.

The sample here was peripheral blood, taken from a patient treated with radiotherapy plus ipilimumab. The V gene is TRBV27 and the J gene is TRBJ2-1; possibly the D gene is TRBD2, per 6 matching bases. The TCR sequence derives from a human donor with non-small cell lung cancer who had a partial response to radiotherapy plus ipilimumab. The DNA reads TGTGCCAGCAGAATGGGGGGATACAATGAGCAGTTCTTC. It is translated as CASRMGGYNEQFF.